These 16 T cell receptor beta chains were sequenced from one sample in a study of blood T cell repertoires in COVID-19. Sequencing was performed with immunoSEQ multiplex PCR; in TCRdb, only in-frame clones are kept and a portion is missing. This table holds about 130,000 clones, around 88% found once. Sequencing input: peripheral blood. The receptor source for this set is a man in his fifties or sixties with acute or convalescent COVID-19.

This chain joins TRBV5-1 and TRBJ1-2; D remains unclear. The germline V and J ends were trimmed by 0 bases and 4 bases, with 7 bases remaining between them. This CDR3 region has 13 residues. In germline, CDR1 is SGHRS, CDR2 YFSETQ. This CDR3 reads CASSLEQSYGYTF. CDR3 nucleotides: TGCGCCAGCAGCTTGGAACAAAGCTATGGCTACACCTTC.

J is TRBJ1-5 and V is TRBV19; D remains ambiguous. The CDR3 totals 15 residues. Germline CDR1 and CDR2: LNHDA and SQIVND (reference sequence). The V end was cut by 3 bases, the J end by 8 bases, with 17 bases between. The CDR3 protein is CASSISRLRREPQHF. CDR3 in DNA: TGTGCCAGTAGTATCTCTCGACTCCGGAGGGAGCCCCAGCATTTT.

CDR3 nucleotide sequence: TGTGCCACCAGCAGGCTGAGTGACACTGAAGCTTTCTTT. This sequence encodes CATSRLSDTEAFF. The chain employs TRBV15 and TRBJ1-1; unclear D gene. Germline lookup yields CDR1 LNHNV and CDR2 YYDKDF (reference sequence). CDR3 length equals 13 residues. Deletions cut 3 bases from V and 3 bases from J, with 8 bases between.

The gene calls are TRBV6-1 and TRBJ2-7, with D perhaps matching TRBD2 (5 bases). V lost 0 bases, J lost 0 bases, and 12 bases lay in between. The germline V gene encodes CDR1 MNHNS and CDR2 SASEGT. The CDR3 totals 16 residues. CDR3 DNA: TGTGCCAGCAGTGAAGCGCGGGCTTATAGCTCCTACGAGCAGTACTTC. It encodes CASSEARAYSSYEQYF.

This clone was seen only once. V and J are TRBV5-8 and TRBJ2-1; D possibly corresponds to TRBD1 (5 bases). Germline lookup yields CDR1 SGHTS and CDR2 YDEGEE. Trimming removed 0 bases at V and 1 base at J, with 5 bases between. The CDR3 consists of 14 residues. The DNA of the CDR3 is TGTGCCAGCAGCTTGGACAGGTCCTACAATGAGCAGTTCTTC. Translating it yields CASSLDRSYNEQFF.

The chain employs TRBV6-5 and TRBJ2-1, with TRBD2 identical over 9 bases. The CDR3 extends over 12 amino acids. The trim removed 10 bases at V and 6 bases at J, leaving 4 bases unmatched. Germline CDR1 MNHEY, CDR2 SVGAGI. CDR3 in DNA: TGTGCCATCAGACTAGCGGTCAATGAGCAGTTCTTC. Protein: CAIRLAVNEQFF.

The chain recombines TRBV4-1 with TRBJ1-5, with D possibly matching TRBD1 (5 bases). Germline values: CDR1 MGHRA, CDR2 YSYEKL. V lost 2 bases to trimming and J lost 3 bases, with 14 bases between them. CDR3 length equals 16 residues. In nucleotides, the CDR3 is TGCGCCAGCAGCCAACCCGGGCGGGGGTTCAATCAGCCCCAGCATTTT. As protein: CASSQPGRGFNQPQHF.

The CDR3 nucleotides read TGTGCCAGCGGGGGACAGGGAAGTTCACCCCTCCACTTT. This encodes CASGGQGSSPLHF. The rearrangement links TRBV7-9 to TRBJ1-6; 9 nucleotides align to TRBD1. Trimming removed 8 bases from V and 9 bases from J; junction bases left unmatched: 5. The CDR3 is 13 residues long. Germline V gene lookup returns CDR1 SEHNR and CDR2 FQNEAQ (reference sequence).

The rearrangement links TRBV19 to TRBJ1-1, with 12 bases that match TRBD1. The CDR3 totals 15 residues. The ends lost 8 bases at V and 4 bases at J; junction bases unmatched: 8. From germline, CDR1 is LNHDA and CDR2 SQIVND (reference sequence). The CDR3 DNA reads as TGTGCCAGTTACCAGGGACAGGGGGCTAGCACTGAAGCTTTCTTT. Its translation is CASYQGQGASTEAFF.

This chain connects TRBV15 to TRBJ2-1; D is uncertain. The length of the CDR3 is 17 residues. Deletions cut 0 bases from V and 5 bases from J, with 17 bases between. Per germline, CDR1 LNHNV and CDR2 YYDKDF (reference sequence). The CDR3 DNA follows: TGTGCCACCAGCAGAGACGTGTTATCGGTATTAGACAATGAGCAGTTCTTC. This codes for CATSRDVLSVLDNEQFF.

The rearrangement joins TRBV11-2 to TRBJ1-1, with D perhaps TRBD1 (5 bases). Germline V gene sequence: CDR1 SGHAT, CDR2 FQNNGV. The V end was cut by 4 bases, the J end by 10 bases, with 13 bases between. The CDR3 sequence is 12 residues long. CDR3 in amino acids: CASSSVGGTAFF. The CDR3 DNA reads as TGTGCCAGCAGCTCCGTTGGGGGGACAGCTTTCTTT.

This chain links TRBV7-9 with TRBJ2-2; D is uncertain. The CDR3 totals 14 residues. Germline V gene sequence: CDR1 SEHNR, CDR2 FQNEAQ (reference sequence). V was clipped by 3 bases and J by 5 bases, with 10 bases between them. Here the CDR3 reads CASSFGQSTGELFF. CDR3 in DNA: TGTGCCAGCAGCTTTGGCCAATCTACCGGGGAGCTGTTTTTT.

This clone was picked up one time. V and J are TRBV3-1 (or the pseudogene TRBV3-2) and TRBJ2-5, with D possibly being TRBD1 (6 bases). The CDR3 runs 13 residues. The germline V gene has CDR1 LGHDT and CDR2 YNNKEL (reference sequence). V shed 10 bases and J shed 3 bases, with 15 bases lying between them. The CDR3 sequence is CATRVRGKETQYF. Written as DNA, the CDR3 is TGTGCCACCAGGGTGAGGGGGAAAGAGACCCAGTACTTC.

The gene calls are TRBV11-2 and TRBJ1-2; D is perhaps TRBD1 (6 bases). The CDR3 consists of 17 residues. V lost 5 bases and J lost 1, with 20 bases in between. The germline gives CDR1 SGHAT, CDR2 FQNNGV. CDR3 bases: TGTGCCAGCAGCAACCCCCCAGGGGCATATGTTAACTATGGCTACACCTTC. Amino acid sequence: CASSNPPGAYVNYGYTF. Full variable domain (outside the CDR3, taken from reference TRBV11-2 and TRBJ1-2): EAGVAQSPRYKIIEKRQSVAFWCNPISGHATLYWYQQILGQGPKLLIQFQNNGVVDDSQLPKDRFSAERLKGVDSTLKIQPAKLEDSAVYLCASSNPPGAYVNYGYTFGSGTRLTVV.

The V gene is TRBV7-3, the J gene TRBJ2-7; D possibly corresponds to TRBD2 (6 bases). The V end was cut by 5 bases, the J end by 3 bases, with 11 bases between. The CDR3 totals 13 residues. CDR1 and CDR2 (germline): SGHTA, FQGTGA. In nucleotides, the CDR3 is TGTGCCAGCAGCGCGGGACCCCTCTACGAGCAGTACTTC. Protein sequence: CASSAGPLYEQYF.

As for this clone: Additional DNA sequences in this sample encode the identical CDR3. The chain employs TRBV28 and TRBJ1-2, with 9 nucleotides matching TRBD1. CDR3 length equals 14 residues. J was trimmed by 4 bases and V by 1 base; bases with no gene match: 1. Germline V CDR1 and CDR2: MDHEN, SYDVKM. CDR3 loop: CASSLSTGGYGYTF. The DNA for the CDR3 is TGTGCCAGCAGTTTATCGACAGGGGGCTATGGCTACACCTTC.